This TCR beta chain is drawn from a study of radiotherapy plus CTLA-4 blockade in lung cancer. Enrolled patients, whose metastatic non-small-cell lung cancer was chemo-refractory, received focal radiation plus CTLA-4 blockade with ipilimumab. The method was immunoSEQ multiplex PCR; TCRdb's version includes in-frame clones alone and lacks a portion of them. The sample has tens of thousands of clones; about 85% are singletons. Findings and caveats of the study: Tumor-origin TCR clones grew in blood after radiotherapy plus ipilimumab.

For this clone: What it binds is unknown.

The ends lost 3 bases at V and 4 bases at J; junction bases unmatched: 5. Per the germline V gene, CDR1 is GTSNPN and CDR2 is SVGIG (reference sequence). The CDR3 contains 14 residues. The TCR sequence derives from a human donor with non-small cell lung cancer whose response to radiotherapy plus ipilimumab could not be evaluated. The source was peripheral blood, collected from a patient treated with radiotherapy plus ipilimumab. The chain couples TRBV30 to TRBJ2-1; 8 bases are shared with TRBD2. The CDR3 sequence is CAWRGVAGYNEQFF. CDR3 DNA: TGTGCCTGGAGGGGAGTAGCGGGATACAATGAGCAGTTCTTC. Full variable domain (remainder filled in from reference TRBV30 and TRBJ2-1): SQTIHQWPATLVQPVGSPLSLECTVEGTSNPNLYWYRQAAGRGLQLLFYSVGIGQISSEVPQNLSASRPQDRQFILSSKKLLLSDSGFYLCAWRGVAGYNEQFFGPGTRLTVL.